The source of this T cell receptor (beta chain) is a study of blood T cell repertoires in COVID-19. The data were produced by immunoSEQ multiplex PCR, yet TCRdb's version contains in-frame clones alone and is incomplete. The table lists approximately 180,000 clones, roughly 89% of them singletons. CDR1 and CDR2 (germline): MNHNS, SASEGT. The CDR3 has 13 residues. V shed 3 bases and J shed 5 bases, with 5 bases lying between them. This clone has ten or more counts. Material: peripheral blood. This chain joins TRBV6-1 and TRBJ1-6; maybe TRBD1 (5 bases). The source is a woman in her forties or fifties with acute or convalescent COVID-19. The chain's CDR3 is CASSDRDNSPLHF. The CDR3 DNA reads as TGTGCCAGCAGTGACAGGGATAATTCACCCCTCCACTTT.